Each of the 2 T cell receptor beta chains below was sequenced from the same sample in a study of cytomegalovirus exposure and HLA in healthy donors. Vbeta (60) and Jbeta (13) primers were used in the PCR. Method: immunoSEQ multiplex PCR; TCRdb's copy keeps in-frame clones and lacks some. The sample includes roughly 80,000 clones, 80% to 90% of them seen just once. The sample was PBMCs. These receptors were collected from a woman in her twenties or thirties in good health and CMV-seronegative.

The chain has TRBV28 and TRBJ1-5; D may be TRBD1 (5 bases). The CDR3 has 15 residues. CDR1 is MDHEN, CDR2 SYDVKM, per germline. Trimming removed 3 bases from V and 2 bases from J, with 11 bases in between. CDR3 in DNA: TGTGCCAGCAGTTTGGGATGGGGGGGCAATCAGCCCCAGCATTTT. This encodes CASSLGWGGNQPQHF.

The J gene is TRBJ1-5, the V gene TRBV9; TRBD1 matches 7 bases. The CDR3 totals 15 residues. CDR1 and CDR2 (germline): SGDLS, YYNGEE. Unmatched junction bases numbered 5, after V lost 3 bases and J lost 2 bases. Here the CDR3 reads CASSDGTVRNQPQHF. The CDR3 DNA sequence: TGTGCCAGCAGCGATGGGACAGTTCGCAATCAGCCCCAGCATTTT.